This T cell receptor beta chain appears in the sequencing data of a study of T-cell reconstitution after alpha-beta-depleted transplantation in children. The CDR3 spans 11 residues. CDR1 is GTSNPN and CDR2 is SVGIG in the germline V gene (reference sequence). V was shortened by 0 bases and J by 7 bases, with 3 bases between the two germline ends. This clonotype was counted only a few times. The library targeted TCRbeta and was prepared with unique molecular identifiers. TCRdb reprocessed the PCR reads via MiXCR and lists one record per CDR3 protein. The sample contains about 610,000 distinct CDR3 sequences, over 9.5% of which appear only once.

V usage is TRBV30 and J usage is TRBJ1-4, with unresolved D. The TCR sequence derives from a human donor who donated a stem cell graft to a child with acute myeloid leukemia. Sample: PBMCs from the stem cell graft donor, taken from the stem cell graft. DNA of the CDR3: TGTGCCTGGAGTGTACTTGAAAAACTGTTTTTT. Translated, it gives CAWSVLEKLFF.